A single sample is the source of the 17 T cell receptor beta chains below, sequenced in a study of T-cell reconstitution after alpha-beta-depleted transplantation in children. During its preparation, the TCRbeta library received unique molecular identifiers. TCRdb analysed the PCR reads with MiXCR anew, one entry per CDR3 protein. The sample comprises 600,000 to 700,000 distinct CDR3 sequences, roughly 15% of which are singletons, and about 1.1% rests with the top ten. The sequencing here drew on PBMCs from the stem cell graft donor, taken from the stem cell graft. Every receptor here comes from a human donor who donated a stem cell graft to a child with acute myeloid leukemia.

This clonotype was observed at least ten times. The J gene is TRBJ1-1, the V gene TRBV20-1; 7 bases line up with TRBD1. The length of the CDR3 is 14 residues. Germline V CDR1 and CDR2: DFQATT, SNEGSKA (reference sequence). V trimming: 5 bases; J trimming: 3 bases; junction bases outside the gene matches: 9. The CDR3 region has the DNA TGCAGTGCTCATACAGGGGAGAGGGACACTGAAGCTTTCTTT. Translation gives CSAHTGERDTEAFF.

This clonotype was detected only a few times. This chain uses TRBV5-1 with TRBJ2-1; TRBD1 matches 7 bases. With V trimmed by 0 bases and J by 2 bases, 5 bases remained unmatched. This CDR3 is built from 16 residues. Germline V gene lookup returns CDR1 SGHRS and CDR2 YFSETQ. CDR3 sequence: CASSLGPGTAYNEQFF. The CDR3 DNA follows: TGCGCCAGCAGCTTGGGACCCGGGACAGCCTACAATGAGCAGTTCTTC.

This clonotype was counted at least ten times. The CDR3, as DNA: TGTGCCAGCAGTTCTACCGGGACAGGGGCCTACGAGCAGTACTTC. Protein product: CASSSTGTGAYEQYF. The rearrangement links TRBV12-3 or TRBV12-4 to TRBJ2-7; 10 bases agree with TRBD1. The CDR3 length is 15 residues. V was pared by 4 bases and J by 2 bases, with 5 bases of the junction left unmatched.

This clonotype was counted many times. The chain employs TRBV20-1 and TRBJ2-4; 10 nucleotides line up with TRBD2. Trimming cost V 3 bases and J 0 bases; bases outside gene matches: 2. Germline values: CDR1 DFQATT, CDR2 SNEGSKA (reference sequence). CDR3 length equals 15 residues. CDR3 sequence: CSARERGGAKNIQYF. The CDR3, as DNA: TGCAGTGCTAGGGAGCGGGGGGGAGCCAAAAACATTCAGTACTTC.

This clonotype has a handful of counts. This CDR3 reads CSARPVQGGTNEKLFF. The CDR3 DNA reads as TGCAGTGCTAGACCTGTACAGGGGGGTACTAATGAAAAACTGTTTTTT. V gene TRBV20-1 combines with J gene TRBJ1-4; the match to TRBD1 covers 8 bases. With 2 bases clipped from V and 2 bases from J, the junction kept 7 bases outside the gene matches. In germline, CDR1 is DFQATT, CDR2 SNEGSKA (reference sequence). This CDR3 is 16 amino acids long.

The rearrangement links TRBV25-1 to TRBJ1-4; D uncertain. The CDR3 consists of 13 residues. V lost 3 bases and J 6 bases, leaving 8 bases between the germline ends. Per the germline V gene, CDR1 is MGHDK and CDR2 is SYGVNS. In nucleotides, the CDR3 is TGTGCCAGCAGTGAGGGGTTGTATGAAAAACTGTTTTTT. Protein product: CASSEGLYEKLFF.

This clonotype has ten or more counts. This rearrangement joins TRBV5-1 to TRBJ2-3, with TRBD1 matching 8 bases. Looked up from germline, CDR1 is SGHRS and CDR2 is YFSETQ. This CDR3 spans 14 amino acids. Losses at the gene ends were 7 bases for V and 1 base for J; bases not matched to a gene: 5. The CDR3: CASGQTGGTDTQYF. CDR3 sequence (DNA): TGCGCCAGCGGCCAGACAGGGGGCACAGATACGCAGTATTTT.

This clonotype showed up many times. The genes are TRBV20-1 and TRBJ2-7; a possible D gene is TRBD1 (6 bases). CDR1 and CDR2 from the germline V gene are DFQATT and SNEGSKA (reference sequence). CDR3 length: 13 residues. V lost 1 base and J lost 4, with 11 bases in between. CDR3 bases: TGCAGTGCTAGAGGGGGACAAGATTACGAGCAGTACGTC. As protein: CSARGGQDYEQYV.

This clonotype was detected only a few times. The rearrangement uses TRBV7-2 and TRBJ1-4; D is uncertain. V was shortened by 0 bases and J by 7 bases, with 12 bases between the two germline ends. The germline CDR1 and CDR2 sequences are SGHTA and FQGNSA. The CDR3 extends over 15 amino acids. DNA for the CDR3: TGTGCCAGCAGCTTAGCAGTGGGATTTGTTGAAAAACTGTTTTTT. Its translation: CASSLAVGFVEKLFF.

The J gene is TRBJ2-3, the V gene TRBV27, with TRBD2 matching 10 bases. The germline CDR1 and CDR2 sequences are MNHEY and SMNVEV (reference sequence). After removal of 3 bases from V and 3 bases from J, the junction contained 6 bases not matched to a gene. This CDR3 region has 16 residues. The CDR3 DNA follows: TGTGCCAGCAGTTTTTGGCTAGCGGGGGAAACAGATACGCAGTATTTT. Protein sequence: CASSFWLAGETDTQYF.

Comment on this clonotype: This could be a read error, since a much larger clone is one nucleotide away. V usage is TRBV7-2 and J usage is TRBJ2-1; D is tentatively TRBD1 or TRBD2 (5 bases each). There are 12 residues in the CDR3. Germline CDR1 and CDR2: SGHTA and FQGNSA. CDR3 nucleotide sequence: TGTGCCAGCAGCTCCTTTGGGGGTGAGCGGTTCTTC. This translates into CASSSFGGERFF.

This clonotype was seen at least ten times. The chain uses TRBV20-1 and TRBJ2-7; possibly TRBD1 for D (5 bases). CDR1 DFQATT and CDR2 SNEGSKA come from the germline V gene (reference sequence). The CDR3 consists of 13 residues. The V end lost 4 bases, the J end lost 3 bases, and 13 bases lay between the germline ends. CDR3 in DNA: TGCAGTGCTATGGGGCAGGGCTACTACGAGCAGTACTTC. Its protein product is CSAMGQGYYEQYF.

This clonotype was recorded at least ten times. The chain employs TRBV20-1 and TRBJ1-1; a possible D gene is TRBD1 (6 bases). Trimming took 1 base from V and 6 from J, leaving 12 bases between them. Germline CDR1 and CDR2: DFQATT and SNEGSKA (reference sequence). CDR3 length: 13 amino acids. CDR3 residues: CSARGQGFAEAFF. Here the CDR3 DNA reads TGCAGTGCTAGAGGCCAGGGGTTCGCTGAAGCTTTCTTT.

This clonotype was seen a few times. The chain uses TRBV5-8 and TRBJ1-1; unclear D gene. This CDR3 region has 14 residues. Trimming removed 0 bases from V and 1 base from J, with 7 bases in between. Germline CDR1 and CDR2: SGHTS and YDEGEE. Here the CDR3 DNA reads TGTGCCAGCAGCTTGGGTTTTGGGAACACTGAAGCTTTCTTT. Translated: CASSLGFGNTEAFF.

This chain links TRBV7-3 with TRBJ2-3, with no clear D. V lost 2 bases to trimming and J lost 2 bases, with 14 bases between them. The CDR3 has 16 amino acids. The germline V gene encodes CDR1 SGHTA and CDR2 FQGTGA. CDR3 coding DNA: TGTGCCAGCAGCTTAGCGCATGGTACCCCCACAGATACGCAGTATTTT. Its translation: CASSLAHGTPTDTQYF.

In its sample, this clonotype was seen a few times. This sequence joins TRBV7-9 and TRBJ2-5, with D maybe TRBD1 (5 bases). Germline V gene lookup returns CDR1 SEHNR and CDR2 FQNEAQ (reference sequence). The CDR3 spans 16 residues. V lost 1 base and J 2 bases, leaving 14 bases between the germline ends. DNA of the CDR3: TGTGCCAGCAGCTTAGAGACAGCTATTCGTCAAGAGACCCAGTACTTC. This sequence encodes CASSLETAIRQETQYF.

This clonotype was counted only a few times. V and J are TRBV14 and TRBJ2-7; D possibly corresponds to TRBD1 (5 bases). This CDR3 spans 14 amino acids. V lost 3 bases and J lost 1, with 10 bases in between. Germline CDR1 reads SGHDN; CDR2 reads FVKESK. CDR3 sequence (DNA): TGTGCCAGCAGCCACCGCAGGGTGTCCTACGAGCAGTACTTC. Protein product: CASSHRRVSYEQYF. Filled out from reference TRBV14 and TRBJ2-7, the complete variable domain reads EAGVTQFPSHSVIEKGQTVTLRCDPISGHDNLYWYRRVMGKEIKFLLHFVKESKQDESGMPNNRFLAERTGGTYSTLKVQPAELEDSGVYFCASSHRRVSYEQYFGPGTRLTVT.